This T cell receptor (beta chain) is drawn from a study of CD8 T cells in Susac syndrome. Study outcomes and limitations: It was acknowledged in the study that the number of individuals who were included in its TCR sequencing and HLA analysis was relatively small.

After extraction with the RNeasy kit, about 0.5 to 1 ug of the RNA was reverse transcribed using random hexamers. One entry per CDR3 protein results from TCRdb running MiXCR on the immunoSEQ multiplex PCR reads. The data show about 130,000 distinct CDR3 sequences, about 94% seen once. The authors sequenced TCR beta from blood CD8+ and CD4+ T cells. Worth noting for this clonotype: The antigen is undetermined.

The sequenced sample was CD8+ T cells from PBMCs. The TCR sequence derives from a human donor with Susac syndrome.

Here the CDR3 DNA reads TGTGCCAGCGCGGAAGACGGGGGCACCATATATTTT. Its protein is CASAEDGGTIYF. The rearrangement joins TRBV7-8 to TRBJ1-3, with D tentatively TRBD1 (5 bases). CDR3 length equals 12 residues. The germline V and J ends were trimmed by 8 bases and 9 bases, with 14 bases remaining between them. The germline V gene has CDR1 SGHVS and CDR2 FQNEAQ. Based on the CDR3 plus reference TRBV7-8 and TRBJ1-3, the full variable domain is GAGVSQSPRYKVAKRGQDVALRCDPISGHVSLFWYQQALGQGPEFLTYFQNEAQLDKSGLPSDRFFAERPEGSVSTLKIQRTQQEDSAVYLCASAEDGGTIYFGEGSWLTVV.